Below are 30 T cell receptor beta chains sequenced from a single sample in a study of T cell repertoires in cytomegalovirus infection. Their antigens are not known. TCRdb re-called the reads through MiXCR, storing one row per CDR3 protein. Of 640,000 or so distinct CDR3 sequences detected, approximately 33% appear once; the ten largest clones hold roughly 18%. This specimen consisted of cultured PBMCs, obtained from culture after CMV antigen stimulation. The source is a human donor in good health (CMV status not recorded). Some clones in this sample may be carry-over from other donors' samples.

This clonotype has ten or more counts. The chain is built from TRBV7-2 and TRBJ1-4, with TRBD1 matching 7 bases. The CDR3 is 14 amino acids. Germline V gene lookup returns CDR1 SGHTA and CDR2 FQGNSA. With 4 bases clipped from V and 7 bases from J, the junction kept 6 bases outside the gene matches. The CDR3 DNA sequence: TGTGCCAGCAGCTCCAACAGGGGAGGTGAAAAACTGTTTTTT. Its protein product is CASSSNRGGEKLFF.

This chain connects TRBV11-2 to TRBJ2-1; TRBD2 matches 9 bases. Germline values: CDR1 SGHAT, CDR2 FQNNGV. This CDR3 comprises 16 residues. With 1 base clipped from V and 9 bases from J, the junction kept 10 bases outside the gene matches. The CDR3 region is CASSLGGTSWLGEQFF. The CDR3 DNA reads TGTGCCAGCAGCTTAGGGGGGACTAGCTGGTTGGGTGAGCAGTTCTTC.

V usage is TRBV18 and J usage is TRBJ1-4; no firm D call. The germline gives CDR1 KGHSH, CDR2 LQKENI. This CDR3 region has 15 residues. V was trimmed by 4 bases and J by 8 bases, leaving 17 bases between them. CDR3 residues: CASSRTGFYEEKLFF. CDR3 in DNA: TGTGCCAGCTCACGCACTGGGTTTTATGAGGAAAAACTGTTTTTT.

In its sample, this clonotype was seen a few times. The rearrangement joins TRBV7-2 to TRBJ2-5, with D uncertain. Trimming removed 5 bases from V and 7 bases from J, with 11 bases in between. The length of the CDR3 is 12 residues. Germline V gene data show CDR1 as SGHTA and CDR2 as FQGNSA. The CDR3 region is CASSPGNRTQYF. CDR3 sequence (DNA): TGTGCCAGCAGCCCAGGCAACCGGACCCAGTACTTC.

The genes are TRBV12-3 or TRBV12-4 and TRBJ2-7; TRBD1 might be the D (5 bases). The CDR3 runs to 14 residues. Trimming removed 6 bases at V and 2 bases at J, with 14 bases between. CDR3 loop: CASSFAGPTYEQYF. The CDR3 region has the DNA TGTGCCAGCAGCTTTGCAGGGCCCACCTACGAGCAGTACTTC.

A single count supports this clonotype. V gene TRBV20-1 combines with J gene TRBJ2-7; D is perhaps TRBD2 (5 bases). The V end lost 6 bases, the J end lost 4 bases, and 22 bases lay between the germline ends. The V gene's germline CDR1 is DFQATT and CDR2 SNEGSKA (reference sequence). CDR3 length: 15 residues. CDR3 protein: CSALTRESSHYEQYF. CDR3 DNA sequence: TGCAGTGCACTGACTCGGGAAAGTTCCCATTACGAGCAGTACTTC.

This clonotype has more than one count but fewer than ten. The chain uses TRBV6-6 and TRBJ1-2, with 7 bases lining up with TRBD1. The length of the CDR3 is 21 residues. Looked up from germline, CDR1 is MNHNY and CDR2 is SVGAGI (reference sequence). The ends lost 7 bases at V and 2 bases at J; junction bases unmatched: 28. CDR3 in DNA: TGTGCCAGCACTCAATCCGGGACAGAAACCACCGCAACCTTTTTAAACTATGGCTACACCTTC. As protein: CASTQSGTETTATFLNYGYTF.

J is TRBJ2-3 and V is TRBV12-5; D is undetermined. The CDR3 covers 16 residues. Between the trimmed V and J ends, which lost 0 bases and 1 base, there was a span of 11 bases. Germline CDR1 is LGHNT and CDR2 is FRNRAP. The chain's CDR3 is CASGLVLDSRTDTQYF. Here the CDR3 DNA reads TGTGCTAGTGGTTTGGTTCTAGACTCACGCACAGATACGCAGTATTTT.

The chain couples TRBV12-3 or TRBV12-4 to TRBJ1-5, with 7 bases fitting TRBD1. CDR3 length: 15 amino acids. J gave up 5 bases and V 6 bases, and 10 bases lay outside the gene matches. The CDR3 bases are TGTGCCAGCAGAGCAAACAGGGGTGTGCATCAGCCCCAGCATTTT. It yields the protein CASRANRGVHQPQHF.

The rearrangement links TRBV9 to TRBJ1-2; D gene ambiguous. The germline V gene has CDR1 SGDLS and CDR2 YYNGEE. The CDR3 is 14 residues long. Trimming left V 7 bases short and J 8 bases short, with 21 bases between. CDR3 DNA: TGTGCCAGCCACGGAGAGGCGTTTCTAGGCGGCTACACCTTC. Encoded protein: CASHGEAFLGGYTF.

The chain has TRBV11-2 and TRBJ2-1; D may match TRBD1 or TRBD2 (6 bases each). Germline V gene lookup returns CDR1 SGHAT and CDR2 FQNNGV. V lost 0 bases to trimming and J lost 14 bases, with 17 bases between them. The length of the CDR3 is 14 residues. The CDR3 DNA reads as TGTGCCAGCAGCTTAGATAGGGGGGAGAGGGGTAAGTTCTTC. It codes for CASSLDRGERGKFF.

Many counts were recorded for this clonotype. The chain has TRBV29-1 and TRBJ1-2, with D tentatively TRBD1 (6 bases). V was trimmed by 5 bases and J by 0 bases, leaving 16 bases between them. The CDR3 extends over 15 amino acids. Germline V gene sequence: CDR1 SQVTM, CDR2 ANQGSEA. The CDR3 DNA sequence: TGCAGCGTTACCGGGACACAACTCACTAACTATGGCTACACCTTC. Protein sequence: CSVTGTQLTNYGYTF.

The chain has TRBV6-6 and TRBJ2-7; 7 nucleotides match TRBD2. CDR3 length: 15 amino acids. Germline V CDR1 and CDR2: MNHNY, SVGAGI (reference sequence). J lost 4 bases, V lost 2 bases, and 8 bases had no gene match. CDR3 in amino acids: CASSYGWAGVYEQYF. The CDR3 coding sequence is TGTGCCAGCAGTTACGGGTGGGCGGGAGTATACGAGCAGTACTTC.

This CDR3 reads CASSRDPHRSYNEQFF. The CDR3 DNA reads TGTGCCAGCAGCCGGGACCCGCATAGGTCCTACAATGAGCAGTTCTTC. This chain uses TRBV6-1 with TRBJ2-1; either TRBD1 or TRBD2 may fit D (5 bases each). Germline-derived CDR1 and CDR2 are MNHNS and SASEGT. CDR3 length equals 16 residues. The V and J ends lost 6 bases and 1 base respectively, with 16 bases between them.

J is TRBJ2-2 and V is TRBV2; 7 nucleotides match TRBD1. The CDR3 sequence is 15 residues long. The J segment lost 4 bases and the V segment lost 7 bases, leaving 9 bases of the junction unmatched. In germline, CDR1 is SNHLY, CDR2 FYNNEI. The CDR3 reads CASTPDRLTTGELFF. The CDR3 DNA reads as TGTGCCAGCACTCCGGACAGGTTAACCACCGGGGAGCTGTTTTTT. The variable domain in full, completed from reference TRBV2 and TRBJ2-2, reads EPEVTQTPSHQVTQMGQEVILRCVPISNHLYFYWYRQILGQKVEFLVSFYNNEISEKSEIFDDQFSVERPDGSNFTLKIRSTKLEDSAMYFCASTPDRLTTGELFFGEGSRLTVL.

This clonotype was found a few times. This rearrangement joins TRBV11-2 to TRBJ2-5, with D uncertain. Per the germline V gene, CDR1 is SGHAT and CDR2 is FQNNGV. V was trimmed by 1 base and J by 1 base, leaving 10 bases between them. The CDR3 covers 15 residues. The CDR3 coding sequence is TGTGCCAGCAGCTTAGTCGGAAACTTCCAAGAGACCCAGTACTTC. This translates into CASSLVGNFQETQYF.

This rearrangement joins TRBV9 to TRBJ1-6; D is uncertain. CDR1 and CDR2 (germline): SGDLS, YYNGEE. The CDR3 runs 14 residues. Trimming removed 1 base at V and 7 bases at J, with 9 bases between. The CDR3 here is CASSVRESNSPLHF. The DNA of the CDR3 is TGTGCCAGCAGCGTACGGGAGTCGAATTCACCCCTCCACTTT.

The CDR3 sequence is CATSAGSGNTIYF. The CDR3 DNA reads as TGTGCCACCTCGGCGGGCTCTGGAAACACCATATATTTT. The genes are TRBV7-2 and TRBJ1-3, with D unclear. Trimming pared 10 bases from V and 0 bases from J, leaving 10 bases between. The CDR3 covers 13 residues. CDR1 and CDR2 (germline): SGHTA, FQGNSA.

This clonotype was counted many times. The V and J genes are TRBV7-2 and TRBJ2-1, with 13 bases matching TRBD2. Trimming took 1 base from V and 8 from J; bases not matched to a gene: 2. Germline loops: CDR1 SGHTA, CDR2 FQGNSA. This CDR3 has 15 amino acids. CDR3 sequence: CASSLGTSGGYEQFF. In DNA, the CDR3 is TGTGCCAGCAGCTTAGGGACTAGCGGGGGTTATGAGCAGTTCTTC.

A few counts support this clonotype. The chain has TRBV7-2 and TRBJ1-6, with 7 positions matching TRBD1. V shed 5 bases and J 3 bases; nucleotides not matched to a gene: 7. Germline loops: CDR1 SGHTA, CDR2 FQGNSA. The CDR3 contains 16 residues. The CDR3: CASSTTGTFYNSPLHF. Here the CDR3 DNA reads TGTGCCAGCAGCACGACAGGGACTTTCTATAATTCACCCCTCCACTTT.

This clonotype was recorded many times. The V call is TRBV7-8, the J call TRBJ1-4, with D possibly TRBD1 on 6 matching bases. Deletions cut 3 bases from V and 7 bases from J, with 15 bases between. CDR3 size: 15 residues. CDR1 SGHVS and CDR2 FQNEAQ come from the germline V gene. CDR3: CASSFSGGAGEKLFF. The CDR3 DNA sequence: TGTGCCAGCAGCTTTTCGGGGGGGGCTGGTGAAAAACTGTTTTTT.

The chain links TRBV6-8 to TRBJ1-1, with 7 positions matching TRBD1. The CDR3 has 14 amino acids. V lost 6 bases, J lost 4 bases, and 8 bases stayed unmatched. CDR1 is MNHGY, CDR2 SAAAGT, per germline. CDR3 protein: CASRPGQQGTEAFF. Written as DNA, the CDR3 is TGTGCCAGCAGGCCGGGACAGCAGGGCACTGAAGCTTTCTTT.

J is TRBJ2-7 and V is TRBV18; 9 positions match TRBD2. The CDR3 totals 15 residues. Per the germline V gene, CDR1 is KGHSH and CDR2 is LQKENI. The V and J ends lost 0 bases and 2 bases, in that order; junction bases with no gene match: 2. The CDR3: CASSPPSGGPYEQYF. CDR3 bases: TGTGCCAGCTCACCACCGAGCGGGGGGCCCTACGAGCAGTACTTC.

The rearrangement uses TRBV7-8 and TRBJ2-1; 9 bases align to TRBD2. V shed 0 bases and J 1 base; nucleotides not matched to a gene: 1. The CDR3 is 16 residues long. The germline V gene has CDR1 SGHVS and CDR2 FQNEAQ. The CDR3 reads CASSLAGLASYNEQFF. CDR3 DNA: TGTGCCAGCAGCTTAGCGGGACTAGCATCCTACAATGAGCAGTTCTTC.

This clonotype was seen ten or more times. This rearrangement joins TRBV7-8 to TRBJ1-1, with TRBD1 matching over 11 bases. The CDR3 runs to 17 residues. J lost 7 bases, V lost 0 bases, and 10 bases had no gene match. The germline V gene has CDR1 SGHVS and CDR2 FQNEAQ. CDR3 DNA sequence: TGTGCCAGCAGCTTAGCACTGAATTCGGGACAGGGGGATGAAGCTTTCTTT. Translated: CASSLALNSGQGDEAFF.

This clonotype was counted at least ten times. The gene calls are TRBV7-8 and TRBJ2-6; TRBD1 agrees at 8 bases. CDR3 size: 18 residues. V was clipped by 2 bases and J by 0 bases; unmatched bases: 6. The germline V gene has CDR1 SGHVS and CDR2 FQNEAQ. As DNA, the CDR3 is TGTGCCAGCAGCTTATTCAGGGGGCACGTCTCTGGGGCCAACGTCCTGACTTTC. Translated, it gives CASSLFRGHVSGANVLTF.

In its sample, this clonotype was seen a few times. The chain carries TRBV12-3 or TRBV12-4 and TRBJ1-1; no clear D. The ends were cut back, 6 bases at V and 1 base at J, with 6 bases in the middle. This CDR3 has 12 amino acids. The CDR3 region has the DNA TGTGCCAGCAGGCGACAGAACACTGAAGCTTTCTTT. Protein product: CASRRQNTEAFF.

The table lists this clonotype with a few counts. This chain links TRBV4-3 with TRBJ2-7; 7 bases are shared with TRBD2. The CDR3 length is 17 residues. The V gene end was trimmed by 4 bases and the J gene end by 0 bases; junction bases not matched to a gene: 12. Per the germline V gene, CDR1 is LGHNA and CDR2 is YSLEER. The CDR3 region has the DNA TGCGCCAGCAGCCTTATTGGGGGGGTCCCGAGCTCCTACGAGCAGTACTTC. This codes for CASSLIGGVPSSYEQYF.

J is TRBJ2-7 and V is TRBV7-2, with TRBD2 matching 13 bases. This CDR3 comprises 15 residues. Trimming at V came to 5 bases and at J to 5 bases, leaving 6 bases not matched to a gene. Germline V lookup: CDR1 SGHTA, CDR2 FQGNSA. In DNA form, the CDR3 reads TGTGCCAGCAGCCCCACAGGACTAGCGGGGGACGAGCAGTACTTC. Amino acid sequence: CASSPTGLAGDEQYF. The full variable domain, in which reference TRBV7-2 and TRBJ2-7 provide the parts outside the CDR3, is GAGVSQSPSNKVTEKGKDVELRCDPISGHTALYWYRQSLGQGLEFLIYFQGNSAPDKSGLPSDRFSAERTGGSVSTLTIQRTQQEDSAVYLCASSPTGLAGDEQYFGPGTRLTVT.

This clonotype has just a few counts. The genes are TRBV18 and TRBJ2-5; D gene uncertain. The V end was cut by 0 bases, the J end by 1 base, with 9 bases between. Germline V CDR1 and CDR2: KGHSH, LQKENI. The CDR3 extends over 15 amino acids. CDR3 coding DNA: TGTGCCAGCTCACCACCGGATCTATTCCAAGAGACCCAGTACTTC. Translated, it gives CASSPPDLFQETQYF.